The clone carrying this TCR beta chain was seen many times. Healthy Caucasian individuals made up all the donors. This entry comes from a study of identical twins. It was template switching that added a universal primer site, and there were unique molecular identifiers on the cDNA. TCRdb re-called the 5' RACE reads through MiXCR, storing one row per CDR3 protein. The sample comprises 450,000 or so distinct CDR3 sequences, approximately 15% of which are singletons, and 0.5% to 0.65% rests with the top ten. This CDR3 spans 14 amino acids. The germline V gene encodes CDR1 SGHDN and CDR2 FVKESK. Trimming removed 6 bases from V and 0 bases from J, with 11 bases in between. This same sample was also taken into another study, of yellow fever vaccine responses in identical twins.

V and J are TRBV14 and TRBJ2-5, with D perhaps TRBD2 (6 bases). Sequencing was done on a sample of CD4+ T cells sorted from blood. The receptor was isolated from a young woman in good health. CDR3 in amino acids: CASSDSGYQETQYF. The CDR3, as DNA: TGTGCCAGCAGTGATAGCGGTTACCAAGAGACCCAGTACTTC.